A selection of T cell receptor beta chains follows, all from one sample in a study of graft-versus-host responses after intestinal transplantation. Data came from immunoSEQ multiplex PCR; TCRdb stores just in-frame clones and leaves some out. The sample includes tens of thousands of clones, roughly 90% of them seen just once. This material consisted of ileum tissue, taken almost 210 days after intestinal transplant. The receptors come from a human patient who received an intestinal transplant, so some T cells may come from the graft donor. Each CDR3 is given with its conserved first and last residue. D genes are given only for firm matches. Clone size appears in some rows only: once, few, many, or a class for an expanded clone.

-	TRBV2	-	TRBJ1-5	CASNLGNSGNSNQPQHF	TGTGCCAGCAATTTGGGCAACTCGGGGAATAGCAATCAGCCCCAGCATTTT
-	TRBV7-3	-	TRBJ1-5	CASSFGFSNQPQHF	TGTGCCAGCAGCTTTGGGTTTAGCAATCAGCCCCAGCATTTT
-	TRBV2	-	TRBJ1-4	CASSEDRFAEKLFF	TGTGCCAGCAGTGAAGACAGGTTTGCTGAAAAACTGTTTTTT
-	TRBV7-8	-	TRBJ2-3	CASSLAGLRATDTQYF	TGTGCCAGCAGCTTAGCGGGGTTGCGGGCGACAGATACGCAGTATTTT
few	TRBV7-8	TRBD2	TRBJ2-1	CASSFLTSSNEQFF	TGTGCCAGCAGCTTTCTGACTAGCTCCAATGAGCAGTTCTTC
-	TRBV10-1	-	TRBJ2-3	CASSPEGGTDTQYF	TGCGCCAGCAGTCCTGAAGGGGGCACAGATACGCAGTATTTT
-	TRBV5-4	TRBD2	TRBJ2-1	CASSFPTLAGGYNEQFF	TGTGCCAGCAGCTTCCCTACCCTAGCGGGGGGGTACAATGAGCAGTTCTTC
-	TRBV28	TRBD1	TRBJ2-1	CASSTGTGKGDEQFF	TGTGCCAGCAGCACTGGGACAGGGAAGGGCGATGAGCAGTTCTTC
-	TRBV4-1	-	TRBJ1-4	CASSQPADRSLTEKLFF	TGCGCCAGCAGCCAACCAGCCGACAGGAGCCTTACCGAAAAACTGTTTTTT
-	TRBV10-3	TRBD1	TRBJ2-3	CAIRRDRATDTQYF	TGTGCCATCAGGCGGGACAGGGCCACAGATACGCAGTATTTT
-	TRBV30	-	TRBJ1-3	CAWSVSAGSGNTIYF	TGTGCCTGGAGTGTATCGGCAGGCTCTGGAAACACCATATATTTT
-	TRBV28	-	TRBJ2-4	CASSSDGDIQYF	TGTGCCAGCAGTTCAGACGGGGACATTCAGTACTTC
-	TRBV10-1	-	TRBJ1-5	CASSHRAGSNQPQHF	TGCGCCAGTTCTCACAGGGCGGGTAGCAATCAGCCCCAGCATTTT
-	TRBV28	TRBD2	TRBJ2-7	CASSRTLAGGPYEQYF	TGTGCCAGCAGCCGCACCCTAGCGGGGGGGCCTTACGAGCAGTACTTC
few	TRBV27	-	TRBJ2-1	CASSIQVYNEQFF	TGTGCCAGCAGTATACAGGTCTACAATGAGCAGTTCTTC
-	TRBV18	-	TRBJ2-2	CASSPYQRDTGELFF	TGTGCCAGCTCACCTTACCAACGGGACACCGGGGAGCTGTTTTTT
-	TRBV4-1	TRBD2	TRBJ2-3	CASSRPGTSGSVTQYF	TGCGCCAGCAGCCGTCCCGGGACTAGCGGATCAGTTACGCAGTATTTT
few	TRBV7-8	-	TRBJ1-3	CASSRTGRYSGNTIYF	TGTGCCAGCAGCCGGACCGGACGGTACTCTGGAAACACCATATATTTT
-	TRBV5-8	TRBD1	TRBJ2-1	CASSMGQGRHNEQFF	TGTGCCAGCAGCATGGGACAGGGACGGCACAATGAGCAGTTCTTC
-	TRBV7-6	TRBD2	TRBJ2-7	CASSLEISGGYEQYF	TGTGCCAGCAGCTTAGAAATTAGCGGGGGTTACGAGCAGTACTTC
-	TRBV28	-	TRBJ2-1	CASSFRFYEQFF	TGTGCCAGCAGTTTCCGGTTTTATGAGCAGTTCTTC
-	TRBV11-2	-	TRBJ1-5	CASSSPQHF	TGTGCCAGCAGCTCCCCCCAGCATTTT